This T cell receptor (beta chain) derives from a study of technical replicates of blood from a few donors. Trimming took 0 bases from V and 3 from J; bases not matched to a gene: 4. This CDR3 spans 15 amino acids. Germline lookup yields CDR1 SGHNT and CDR2 YYREEE (reference sequence). Some clones are missing from TCRdb's copy, which holds only in-frame ones; the method was immunoSEQ multiplex PCR. The profile shows 65,000 to 90,000 clones, 70% to 90% of them singletons. The material sequenced was PBMCs. The source of this sequence is a human donor in good health. Some clones in this sample may be carry-over from other donors' samples. V and J are TRBV5-4 and TRBJ2-7, with 9 positions matching TRBD2. The CDR3 loop reads CASSLELAGLYEQYF. In nucleotides, the CDR3 is TGTGCCAGCAGCTTGGAACTAGCGGGCCTCTACGAGCAGTACTTC.